These 5 T cell receptor beta chains originate from one sample sequenced in a study of T-cell reconstitution after alpha-beta-depleted transplantation in children. A library of TCRbeta sequences, prepared with unique molecular identifiers, was generated. TCRdb reanalysed the PCR reads using MiXCR and keeps one entry per CDR3 protein. The profile shows approximately 270,000 distinct CDR3 sequences, around 25% of them singletons. This specimen was PBMCs, mostly from graft donor cells, taken 360 days after TCRalphabeta/CD19-depleted stem cell transplant. The receptors stem from a female patient aged 2-15 years who had a stem cell transplant for congenital amegakaryocytic thrombocytopenia, so the T cells may come from the graft donor.

The genes are TRBV30 and TRBJ2-3; D not resolved. V lost 0 bases to trimming and J lost 6 bases, with 10 bases between them. The CDR3 spans 13 residues. The germline CDR1 and CDR2 sequences are GTSNPN and SVGIG (reference sequence). The CDR3: CAWSVQPQDTQYF. In nucleotides, the CDR3 is TGTGCCTGGAGTGTACAGCCGCAGGATACGCAGTATTTT.

The V call is TRBV20-1, the J call TRBJ1-2; 8 bases match TRBD1. CDR1 is DFQATT, CDR2 SNEGSKA, per germline (reference sequence). The CDR3 spans 16 residues. The J segment lost 0 bases and the V segment lost 6 bases, leaving 12 bases of the junction unmatched. CDR3 in amino acids: CSATQGAIISNYGYTF. In DNA, the CDR3 is TGCAGTGCGACGCAGGGGGCTATTATCTCTAACTATGGCTACACCTTC.

This clonotype appeared a few times. V usage is TRBV24-1 and J usage is TRBJ2-7, with TRBD1 matching over 10 bases. Germline loops: CDR1 KGHDR, CDR2 SFDVKD. The V gene end was trimmed by 5 bases and the J gene end by 7 bases; junction bases not matched to a gene: 16. The CDR3 extends over 17 amino acids. The CDR3 nucleotides read TGTGCCACCAGTGTTATACCGGGACAGGGGTTCGGGCTAGAGCAGTACTTC. Amino acids: CATSVIPGQGFGLEQYF.

The chain couples TRBV7-2 to TRBJ1-2; D remains unclear. This CDR3 is built from 15 residues. V was clipped by 4 bases and J by 2 bases, with 14 bases between them. CDR1 and CDR2 from the germline V gene are SGHTA and FQGNSA. The CDR3 spells CASSSTRLGNYGYTF. The DNA for the CDR3 is TGTGCCAGCAGCTCGACGCGGTTGGGAAACTATGGCTACACCTTC. The full variable domain, completed using reference TRBV7-2 and TRBJ1-2, is GAGVSQSPSNKVTEKGKDVELRCDPISGHTALYWYRQSLGQGLEFLIYFQGNSAPDKSGLPSDRFSAERTGGSVSTLTIQRTQQEDSAVYLCASSSTRLGNYGYTFGSGTRLTVV.

The rearrangement joins TRBV20-1 to TRBJ1-2; D is perhaps TRBD1 (6 bases). Trimming left V 3 bases short and J 4 bases short, with 9 bases between. This CDR3 is built from 12 residues. The V gene's germline CDR1 is DFQATT and CDR2 SNEGSKA (reference sequence). This CDR3 is CSARGGLYGYTF. CDR3 coding DNA: TGCAGTGCTAGGGGGGGGCTCTATGGCTACACCTTC.